This T cell receptor (beta chain) was captured in a study of T cell changes during pregnancy in multiple sclerosis. The CDR3 extends over 17 amino acids. V lost 3 bases and J lost 2; bases outside the gene matches: 9. CDR1 is ENHRY and CDR2 is SYGVKD in the germline V gene. Libraries were prepared by immunoSEQ multiplex PCR; TCRdb keeps only in-frame clonotypes and omits some of them. The table records some 70,000 clones, around 90% of them present only once. The material sequenced was peripheral blood, taken after pregnancy. The sequence was obtained from a female donor in good health, enrolled as a control in a pregnancy study. The chain couples TRBV10-3 to TRBJ1-3; 8 bases match TRBD1. The DNA for the CDR3 is TGTGCCATCAGTGATTCCTCACCGACAGGGGCTGGAAACACCATATATTTT. This gives the protein CAISDSSPTGAGNTIYF.